Shown below are 23 T cell receptor beta chains from a single sample sequenced in a study of T cell responses to AZD1222 COVID-19 vaccine. This table comes from immunoSEQ multiplex PCR, and its TCRdb copy is limited to in-frame clones, with some not included. Among around 90,000 clones listed, approximately 90% were seen once. Sequencing was performed on peripheral blood, taken on day 0 of AZD1222 vaccination. Every receptor here comes from an adult in good health.

V and J are TRBV6-2 or TRBV6-3 and TRBJ2-7; tentatively, D is TRBD2 (7 bases). V lost 1 base, J lost 0 bases, and 28 bases lay in between. This CDR3 spans 21 amino acids. Germline CDR1 and CDR2: MNHEY and SVGEGT. The DNA for the CDR3 is TGTGCCAGCAGTTACTTTCCGGGGGGCACGCAAGGAGGTTCGAGCTCCTACGAGCAGTACTTC. This sequence encodes CASSYFPGGTQGGSSSYEQYF.

This rearrangement joins TRBV15 to TRBJ2-1; D possibly matches TRBD1 or TRBD2 (6 bases each). The V and J ends lost 2 bases and 7 bases respectively, with 21 bases between them. Germline V gene sequence: CDR1 LNHNV, CDR2 YYDKDF (reference sequence). The CDR3 extends over 17 amino acids. CDR3 DNA sequence: TGTGCCACCAGCAGACCAGAGGGGGGCGGCCTAAAGAATGAGCAGTTCTTC. This gives the protein CATSRPEGGGLKNEQFF.

The J gene is TRBJ1-6, the V gene TRBV11-2, with a possible D match to TRBD1 (6 bases). The CDR3 length is 15 residues. Trimming took off 1 base at V and 10 bases at J, with 14 bases between the two ends. The germline V gene encodes CDR1 SGHAT and CDR2 FQNNGV. The DNA for the CDR3 is TGTGCCAGCAGCTTAGCCAGGGGAGTATACTCACCCCTCCACTTT. Its protein is CASSLARGVYSPLHF.

CDR3 DNA sequence: TGTGCCAGCAGCTTGAAAGGGGGGCGCCTTGGGGAGGATGAGCAGTTCTTC. This encodes CASSLKGGRLGEDEQFF. V and J are TRBV7-9 and TRBJ2-1; D is tentatively TRBD1 or TRBD2 (6 bases each). Germline V gives CDR1 SEHNR, CDR2 FQNEAQ (reference sequence). The CDR3 contains 17 residues. Trimming pared 3 bases from V and 8 bases from J, leaving 23 bases between.

This sequence joins TRBV12-3 or TRBV12-4 and TRBJ1-5, with D maybe TRBD1 (5 bases). CDR3 length: 12 residues. V dropped 3 bases and J dropped 9 bases, with 9 bases sitting between them. The DNA for the CDR3 is TGTGCCAGCAGTTTTCAGGGCGCGCCCCAGCATTTT. Its translation: CASSFQGAPQHF.

The chain couples TRBV4-1 to TRBJ1-4, with 10 bases matching TRBD1. CDR3 length: 21 residues. Germline V gene sequence: CDR1 MGHRA, CDR2 YSYEKL. V dropped 5 bases and J dropped 0; count of bases not matched to a gene: 18. CDR3 nucleotide sequence: TGCGCCAGCAGCGCAGGGCAAACCCGCGGGACAGGGGTACCAACTAATGAAAAACTGTTTTTT. Protein product: CASSAGQTRGTGVPTNEKLFF.

In its sample, this clone ranks as medium-sized. The chain couples TRBV7-9 to TRBJ1-1; a weak D match, TRBD1 (5 bases). Germline CDR1 reads SEHNR; CDR2 reads FQNEAQ (reference sequence). The ends were cut back, 8 bases at V and 4 bases at J, with 8 bases in the middle. The CDR3 contains 11 residues. Written as DNA, the CDR3 is TGTGCCAGCGGGGCTGGCACTGAAGCTTTCTTT. As protein: CASGAGTEAFF. Combining the CDR3 with reference TRBV7-9 and TRBJ1-1 gives the whole variable domain DTGVSQNPRHKITKRGQNVTFRCDPISEHNRLYWYRQTLGQGPEFLTYFQNEAQLEKSRLLSDRFSAERPKGSFSTLEIQRTEQGDSAMYLCASGAGTEAFFGQGTRLTVV.

The J gene is TRBJ1-2, the V gene TRBV27; D unclear. CDR3 size: 14 residues. V lost 4 bases to trimming and J lost 4 bases, with 13 bases between them. Looked up from germline, CDR1 is MNHEY and CDR2 is SMNVEV (reference sequence). The CDR3 nucleotides are TGTGCCAGCAGTTCCTTAGGGCCGAGCTATGGCTACACCTTC. Its translation is CASSSLGPSYGYTF.

This chain connects TRBV19 to TRBJ1-1, with D maybe TRBD1 (6 bases). The CDR3 is 15 residues long. With 1 base removed from V and 6 bases from J, the gap between germline ends came to 15 bases. Germline V gene sequence: CDR1 LNHDA, CDR2 SQIVND (reference sequence). CDR3 DNA: TGTGCCAGTAGTATAGTTCCGGGGGGCAGTGCTGAAGCTTTCTTT. Protein sequence: CASSIVPGGSAEAFF.

The V call is TRBV15, the J call TRBJ1-1, with D uncertain. CDR1 LNHNV and CDR2 YYDKDF come from the germline V gene (reference sequence). V shed 0 bases and J shed 4 bases, with 9 bases lying between them. The CDR3 spans 14 residues. CDR3 protein: CATSRDWVGTEAFF. In nucleotides, the CDR3 is TGTGCCACCAGCAGAGATTGGGTGGGCACTGAAGCTTTCTTT.

The DNA for the CDR3 is TGTGCCAGCTCACGGGTAGTGGGGGAAAACACTGAAGCTTTCTTT. This sequence encodes CASSRVVGENTEAFF. The chain uses TRBV18 and TRBJ1-1; a possible D gene is TRBD1 (5 bases). V lost 4 bases to trimming and J lost 2 bases, with 14 bases between them. Germline V CDR1 and CDR2: KGHSH, LQKENI. The CDR3 has 15 amino acids. The entire variable domain, with the rest obtained from reference TRBV18 and TRBJ1-1, is as follows: NAGVMQNPRHLVRRRGQEARLRCSPMKGHSHVYWYRQLPEEGLKFMVYLQKENIIDESGMPKERFSAEFPKEGPSILRIQQVVRGDSAAYFCASSRVVGENTEAFFGQGTRLTVV.

V and J are TRBV19 and TRBJ2-7; 9 bases line up with TRBD1. The CDR3 is made up of 14 amino acids. The germline CDR1 and CDR2 sequences are LNHDA and SQIVND (reference sequence). J lost 4 bases, V lost 5 bases, and 6 bases had no gene match. CDR3 region: CASSLQGQGYEQYF. CDR3 DNA: TGTGCCAGTAGTCTCCAGGGACAGGGATACGAGCAGTACTTC.

The chain links TRBV5-6 to TRBJ2-6, with D unclear. CDR3 size: 15 residues. V was clipped by 6 bases and J by 4 bases, with 14 bases between them. Germline values: CDR1 SGHDT, CDR2 YYEEEE. The CDR3 spells CASTSLGSGANVLTF. The CDR3 nucleotides are TGTGCCAGCACCTCATTAGGGTCAGGGGCCAACGTCCTGACTTTC.

V usage is TRBV27 and J usage is TRBJ2-6; D uncertain. Germline V gives CDR1 MNHEY, CDR2 SMNVEV (reference sequence). The CDR3 totals 13 residues. V was shortened by 2 bases and J by 3 bases, with 2 bases between the two germline ends. CDR3 in amino acids: CASSLVGANVLTF. The CDR3 region has the DNA TGTGCCAGCAGTTTAGTTGGGGCCAACGTCCTGACTTTC. The full variable domain, rest sourced from reference TRBV27 and TRBJ2-6, is EAQVTQNPRYLITVTGKKLTVTCSQNMNHEYMSWYRQDPGLGLRQIYYSMNVEVTDKGDVPEGYKVSRKEKRNFPLILESPSPNQTSLYFCASSLVGANVLTFGAGSRLTVL.

This clone was detected only once. V and J are TRBV4-2 and TRBJ2-5, with 12 positions matching TRBD1. The CDR3 has 16 amino acids. The germline gives CDR1 LGHNA, CDR2 YNFKEQ. V lost 5 bases and J lost 5; bases outside the gene matches: 9. CDR3 DNA: TGTGCCAGCAGCGAACAGACCGGGACAGGGGGCGAGACCCAGTACTTC. It specifies CASSEQTGTGGETQYF.

Written as DNA, the CDR3 is TGCGCCAGCAGCTTGACAGGGGGGAACAACGAGCAGTACTTC. As protein: CASSLTGGNNEQYF. The chain employs TRBV5-1 and TRBJ2-7; 8 positions match TRBD1. This CDR3 is built from 14 residues. CDR1 SGHRS and CDR2 YFSETQ come from the germline V gene. The junction had 5 bases not matched to a gene; V was cut back by 1 base and J by 5 bases.

The CDR3 loop is CASSELMNTEAFF. The CDR3 DNA follows: TGCGCCAGCAGTGAGTTAATGAACACTGAAGCTTTCTTT. The rearrangement uses TRBV10-2 and TRBJ1-1, with no clear D. Germline V gene lookup returns CDR1 WSHSY and CDR2 SAAADI. Trimming took off 1 base at V and 0 bases at J, with 3 bases between the two ends. This CDR3 region has 13 residues.

The rearrangement links TRBV3-1 (or the pseudogene TRBV3-2) to TRBJ2-5, with 8 bases aligning to TRBD2. The CDR3 spans 16 residues. The V segment lost 4 bases and the J segment 4 bases; nucleotides outside the gene matches: 11. The V gene's germline CDR1 is LGHDT and CDR2 YNNKEL (reference sequence). The CDR3 here is CASSREWGGLGETQYF. The CDR3 bases are TGTGCCAGCAGCCGCGAATGGGGGGGACTAGGAGAGACCCAGTACTTC.

This clone was observed a few times. The V and J genes are TRBV6-2 or TRBV6-3 and TRBJ2-1; 15 bases line up with TRBD2. The length of the CDR3 is 17 residues. With V trimmed by 5 bases and J by 6 bases, 8 bases remained unmatched. Germline assignment: CDR1 MNHEY and CDR2 SVGEGT. The CDR3 protein is CASSPPGGLAGGNEQFF. CDR3 in DNA: TGTGCCAGCAGTCCCCCCGGGGGACTAGCGGGGGGCAATGAGCAGTTCTTC.

The chain has TRBV18 and TRBJ2-5, with D uncertain. CDR1 KGHSH and CDR2 LQKENI come from the germline V gene. V shed 3 bases and J shed 4 bases, with 9 bases lying between them. CDR3 size: 13 residues. The CDR3 nucleotides are TGTGCCAGCTCACCCCTCGAGTCAGAGACCCAGTACTTC. It yields the protein CASSPLESETQYF.

CDR3 amino acids: CASSSRDSYTEAFF. The CDR3 coding sequence is TGCGCCAGCAGCTCAAGGGACAGCTACACTGAAGCTTTCTTT. The gene calls are TRBV5-1 and TRBJ1-1; 7 bases line up with TRBD1. V lost 3 bases and J lost 3; bases outside the gene matches: 5. Per germline, CDR1 SGHRS and CDR2 YFSETQ. The CDR3 runs 14 residues.

V usage is TRBV5-1 and J usage is TRBJ2-2, with D uncertain. Germline V gives CDR1 SGHRS, CDR2 YFSETQ. CDR3 size: 10 residues. V was pared by 6 bases and J by 9 bases, with 6 bases between. Here the CDR3 DNA reads TGCGCCAGCATCTCCAGGGAGCTGTTTTTT. Translating gives CASISRELFF.

The rearrangement links TRBV24-1 to TRBJ1-2; a possible D gene is TRBD1 (5 bases). The CDR3 is made up of 13 amino acids. Germline CDR1 and CDR2: KGHDR and SFDVKD. V was pared by 1 base and J by 8 bases, with 10 bases between. CDR3 bases: TGTGCCACCAGTGATTTAAGGGGCAAAGGCTACACCTTC. It translates to CATSDLRGKGYTF.